This TCR beta chain was documented in a study of blood T cell repertoires in COVID-19. On the study more broadly: Acute-phase and convalescent COVID-19 samples originated in the United States, Italy and Spain. PBMCs, B-cell-depleted T cells, or T cells provided the cDNA or gDNA that made up the material.

V was cut by 4 bases and J by 0 bases, with 11 bases left in between. The CDR3 is made up of 15 amino acids. Germline CDR1 SGHKS, CDR2 YYEKEE (reference sequence). As originally analysed: Reference gene primers were amplified, and this amplification served to estimate nucleated cell counts. The repertoire was sequenced with immunoSEQ multiplex PCR; TCRdb's copy has only in-frame clones and lacks some. The V and J calls and clone size were taken over from that table, and D and trimming were inferred from the DNA. The sample lists about 190,000 clones, approximately 90% occurring once. The sequenced material came from peripheral blood. The TCR sequence derives from a woman aged 40 to 50 who had recovered from COVID-19. The chain combines TRBV5-5 with TRBJ2-1; tentatively, D is TRBD2 (5 bases). CDR3 protein: CASSARATSYNEQFF. CDR3 bases: TGTGCCAGCAGCGCGCGGGCAACCTCCTACAATGAGCAGTTCTTC.